A single TCR beta chain is shown here with its context. Its matching antigen is unknown. The data were taken from a study of T cell responses to AZD1222 COVID-19 vaccine. Assay used: immunoSEQ multiplex PCR; TCRdb lists only in-frame clones, some missing. The data show some 170,000 clones, 88% seen once. General observations from the study: Reports indicate that nearly half of spike-specific TCRs are directed at unmutated variant regions. Mostly white British, mostly female donors; authors suggested clonal diversity may be underestimated. Repertoire sampling was restricted to post-peak T cell response timepoints. Spike-wide vaccine-associated CD4 TCRs dominated at 160-218 and 743-854.

V was clipped by 5 bases and J by 4 bases; unmatched bases: 8. CDR1 is MNHNY, CDR2 SVGAGI, per germline (reference sequence). This CDR3 region has 16 residues. The chain combines TRBV6-6 with TRBJ1-5; the match to TRBD1 covers 10 bases. The starting material was peripheral blood, obtained 28 days after the second AZD1222 dose. The sequence was obtained from an adult who received the AZD1222 COVID-19 vaccine. CDR3: CASSPRTGGSNQPQHF. As DNA, the CDR3 is TGTGCCAGCAGTCCTCGGACAGGGGGATCGAATCAGCCCCAGCATTTT.